The next 18 T cell receptor beta chains were all read from a single sample in a study of CD8 T cells in ankylosing spondylitis. TCRdb called the 5' RACE reads again in MiXCR, with one record for every CDR3 protein. The repertoire holds approximately 69,000 distinct CDR3 sequences, with 5.3% as singletons. Material for sequencing was blood, either unsorted or a sorted T cell fraction (not recorded which). The receptor source for this set is a male donor with ankylosing spondylitis or in good health (not recorded which).

This clonotype was counted many times. The chain has TRBV11-1 and TRBJ2-1; 7 bases agree with TRBD1. The J segment lost 4 bases and the V segment lost 5 bases, leaving 11 bases of the junction unmatched. Germline CDR1 and CDR2: SGHAT and FQDESV (reference sequence). The CDR3 spans 16 residues. CDR3 bases: TGTGCCAGCAGCGACGCGAGACAGGGAAGGTACAATGAGCAGTTCTTC. This codes for CASSDARQGRYNEQFF.

This clonotype was seen repeatedly, ten times or more. This rearrangement joins TRBV27 to TRBJ2-1; D gene uncertain. From germline, CDR1 is MNHEY and CDR2 SMNVEV (reference sequence). V was pared by 5 bases and J by 5 bases, with 13 bases between. The CDR3 is made up of 14 amino acids. The chain's CDR3 is CASSLGRLNNEQFF. CDR3 nucleotide sequence: TGTGCCAGCAGTCTTGGGCGGCTTAACAATGAGCAGTTCTTC.

This clonotype was counted at least ten times. The chain employs TRBV20-1 and TRBJ2-2; TRBD1 matches at 8 bases. The V gene end was trimmed by 0 bases and the J gene end by 6 bases; junction bases not matched to a gene: 6. Per the germline V gene, CDR1 is DFQATT and CDR2 is SNEGSKA (reference sequence). CDR3 length: 15 amino acids. The CDR3 DNA follows: TGCAGTGCTAGAGATGGACAGGGCGTTCCCGGGGAGCTGTTTTTT. This gives the protein CSARDGQGVPGELFF.

This clonotype was counted ten times or more. V usage is TRBV7-8 and J usage is TRBJ1-6, with D possibly matching TRBD1 (5 bases). The CDR3 totals 15 residues. V was cut by 5 bases and J by 7 bases, with 15 bases left in between. Germline CDR1 and CDR2: SGHVS and FQNEAQ. The CDR3 sequence: CASSPFGAGNSPLHF. In nucleotides, the CDR3 is TGTGCCAGCAGCCCTTTCGGGGCGGGGAATTCACCCCTCCACTTT.

This clonotype was recorded at least ten times. J is TRBJ1-5 and V is TRBV20-1, with D possibly being TRBD1 (5 bases). Trimming took off 5 bases at V and 0 bases at J, with 14 bases between the two ends. The CDR3 length is 15 residues. Germline V CDR1 and CDR2: DFQATT, SNEGSKA (reference sequence). CDR3 sequence (DNA): TGCAGTGCTTTTTTGGGGGGGAATAGCAATCAGCCCCAGCATTTT. It specifies CSAFLGGNSNQPQHF.

This clonotype was seen many times. This likely comes from a read error, as the CDR3 has no conserved phenylalanine or tryptophan at its end. The chain couples TRBV20-1 to TRBJ2-3; D remains unclear. The germline V and J ends were trimmed by 2 bases and 5 bases, with 5 bases remaining between them. The CDR3 contains 11 residues. The germline V gene has CDR1 DFQATT and CDR2 SNEGSKA (reference sequence). The CDR3 DNA reads TGCAGTGCTAGATCGCAAGATACGCAGTATCTT. Encoded protein: CSARSQDTQYL.

Comment on this clonotype: Since a much larger clone is just one base distant, this may be a read error. This sequence joins TRBV3-1 and TRBJ2-1; 11 nucleotides line up with TRBD2. V was pared by 8 bases and J by 5 bases, with 8 bases of the junction left unmatched. Germline CDR1 and CDR2: LGHDT and YNNKEL (reference sequence). The CDR3 contains 15 residues. CDR3 residues: CASCPGLAGDNEQFF. The CDR3, as DNA: TGTGCCAGCTGCCCTGGACTAGCGGGCGACAATGAGCAGTTCTTC.

This clonotype was seen ten or more times. The V call is TRBV18, the J call TRBJ1-2; TRBD1 aligns across 9 bases. Losses at the gene ends were 3 bases for V and 8 bases for J; bases not matched to a gene: 1. Germline lookup yields CDR1 KGHSH and CDR2 LQKENI. This CDR3 comprises 12 residues. DNA of the CDR3: TGTGCCAGCTCACCCGGACAGGGGGGCTACACCTTC. It codes for CASSPGQGGYTF.

This clonotype was found many times. The J gene is TRBJ1-5, the V gene TRBV10-3; TRBD1 might be the D (6 bases). V dropped 0 bases and J dropped 7 bases, with 13 bases sitting between them. CDR1 is ENHRY and CDR2 is SYGVKD in the germline V gene. CDR3 size: 15 residues. As DNA, the CDR3 is TGTGCCATCAGTGAGTCGTTGGGGGCGAAGCAGCCCCAGCATTTT. It translates to CAISESLGAKQPQHF.

This clonotype occurred many times. J is TRBJ2-1 and V is TRBV7-8; no reliable D call. Germline assignment: CDR1 SGHVS and CDR2 FQNEAQ. The CDR3 runs to 14 residues. Trimming cost V 1 base and J 10 bases, with 14 bases left between them. CDR3 protein: CASSLVKVGGEQFF. The CDR3 DNA sequence: TGTGCCAGCAGCTTAGTAAAAGTAGGTGGGGAGCAGTTCTTC.

At least ten counts were recorded for this clonotype. This chain connects TRBV10-3 to TRBJ2-7; D may correspond to TRBD1 or TRBD2 (6 bases each). V was cut by 6 bases and J by 0 bases, with 15 bases left in between. The CDR3 sequence is 15 residues long. Germline V gene lookup returns CDR1 ENHRY and CDR2 SYGVKD. DNA for the CDR3: TGTGCCATCAGCTTAAAGGGGGGTAGCTCCTACGAGCAGTACTTC. This translates into CAISLKGGSSYEQYF.

This clonotype has ten or more counts. The V and J genes are TRBV18 and TRBJ1-2; D is unresolved. With 4 bases removed from V and 3 bases from J, the gap between germline ends came to 12 bases. CDR3 length: 14 amino acids. Germline assignment: CDR1 KGHSH and CDR2 LQKENI. The CDR3 region has the DNA TGTGCCAGCTCACGGACTGATGACGACTATGGCTACACCTTC. Residues: CASSRTDDDYGYTF.

This clonotype was observed at least ten times. The chain couples TRBV20-1 to TRBJ1-2; tentatively, D is TRBD1 (5 bases). The CDR3 length is 14 residues. Between the trimmed V and J ends, which lost 3 bases and 8 bases, there was a span of 19 bases. From germline, CDR1 is DFQATT and CDR2 SNEGSKA (reference sequence). CDR3 in amino acids: CSASFEGRAGGYTF. The CDR3 DNA sequence: TGCAGTGCTAGTTTTGAGGGGAGGGCGGGCGGCTACACCTTC.

This clonotype was counted ten times or more. This chain uses TRBV27 with TRBJ1-1; D gene unclear. Looked up from germline, CDR1 is MNHEY and CDR2 is SMNVEV (reference sequence). This CDR3 spans 13 amino acids. Trimming took 8 bases from V and 1 from J, leaving 11 bases between them. In DNA, the CDR3 is TGTGCCAGCCCCTCGGAGGCGAACACTGAAGCTTTCTTT. This encodes CASPSEANTEAFF.

This clonotype was detected many times. The chain employs TRBV29-1 and TRBJ2-3; the match to TRBD1 covers 7 bases. Germline loops: CDR1 SQVTM, CDR2 ANQGSEA. The CDR3 is 14 amino acids. The V segment lost 6 bases and the J segment 0 bases; nucleotides outside the gene matches: 6. The CDR3 region has the DNA TGCAGCGTGCGTAAGGGGGCGAGCACAGATACGCAGTATTTT. Translating gives CSVRKGASTDTQYF.

Comment on this clonotype: A read error may account for a junction end that differs from germline. The chain's CDR3 is CAISPGAGGSGEQETQYF. CDR3 nucleotides: TGTGCCATCAGCCCCGGGGCGGGGGGCAGCGGGGAGCAAGAGACCCAGTACTTC. The V and J genes are TRBV4-2 and TRBJ2-5; 8 bases fit TRBD2. Germline values: CDR1 LGHNA, CDR2 YNFKEQ. The CDR3 totals 18 residues.

There are many counts of this clonotype. The chain employs TRBV12-3 or TRBV12-4 and TRBJ1-2; no reliable D call. V was clipped by 8 bases and J by 1 base, with 11 bases between them. The CDR3 contains 13 residues. CDR3 in DNA: TGTGCCAGCGGTGGCACATTTAACTATGGCTACACCTTC. It yields the protein CASGGTFNYGYTF.

In its sample, this clonotype was seen many times. This chain joins TRBV7-9 and TRBJ2-5, with 8 nucleotides matching TRBD1. J gave up 5 bases and V 4 bases, and 3 bases lay outside the gene matches. Germline V gene lookup returns CDR1 SEHNR and CDR2 FQNEAQ (reference sequence). CDR3 size: 13 residues. The CDR3 reads CASSYQGAETQYF. In DNA form, the CDR3 reads TGTGCCAGCAGCTATCAGGGGGCTGAGACCCAGTACTTC.